These 4 T cell receptor beta chains were all obtained from the same sample, sequenced in a study of blood T cell repertoires in COVID-19. This table comes from immunoSEQ multiplex PCR, and its TCRdb copy is limited to in-frame clones, with some not included. The sample holds tens of thousands of clones, about 91% seen once. The sample comprised peripheral blood. These receptors were obtained from a woman between 50 and 59 years old with active COVID-19.

This chain links TRBV11-2 with TRBJ2-3; the D gene is possibly TRBD1 (5 bases). Per the germline V gene, CDR1 is SGHAT and CDR2 is FQNNGV. CDR3 length: 14 residues. V lost 0 bases to trimming and J lost 5 bases, with 9 bases between them. The CDR3, as DNA: TGTGCCAGCAGCTTAGACAGGGTTGGAGATACGCAGTATTTT. Its protein is CASSLDRVGDTQYF.

This chain links TRBV10-2 with TRBJ2-1, with D tentatively TRBD2 (6 bases). V lost 7 bases, J lost 4 bases, and 11 bases lay in between. The CDR3 sequence is 13 residues long. Germline values: CDR1 WSHSY, CDR2 SAAADI. CDR3 protein: CASTERAYNEQFF. The CDR3 nucleotides read TGCGCCAGCACCGAGCGGGCTTACAATGAGCAGTTCTTC.

CDR3 residues: CATLPRDRESTGELFF. For the CDR3, the DNA is TGTGCCACCCTGCCCCGGGACAGGGAGTCCACCGGGGAGCTGTTTTTT. This rearrangement joins TRBV10-3 to TRBJ2-2; 9 positions match TRBD1. The CDR3 is 16 residues long. V lost 10 bases, J lost 4 bases, and 13 bases stayed unmatched. The germline V gene has CDR1 ENHRY and CDR2 SYGVKD.

The V and J genes are TRBV9 and TRBJ2-7, with D perhaps TRBD2 (5 bases). Trimming took off 0 bases at V and 1 base at J, with 11 bases between the two ends. The CDR3 spans 15 residues. Germline V gives CDR1 SGDLS, CDR2 YYNGEE. CDR3: CASSVGRTASYEQYF. CDR3 DNA: TGTGCCAGCAGCGTAGGGAGGACGGCTTCCTACGAGCAGTACTTC.